This TCR beta chain derives from a study of cytomegalovirus exposure and HLA in healthy donors. Only in-frame clones appear in the TCRdb table, and some are missing; sequencing was by immunoSEQ multiplex PCR. The sample records 170,000 or so clones, about four fifths being singletons. The donors were part of the approximately 120-subject validation cohort, which stood apart from the approximately 670-subject first cohort. The CDR3 totals 17 residues. Germline assignment: CDR1 SGHNT and CDR2 YENEEA. V gave up 5 bases and J gave up 0 bases, with 16 bases separating them. This clonotype was sampled from a woman between 18 and 30 years old in good health and CMV-seropositive. This chain uses TRBV11-3 with TRBJ2-2; TRBD2 is a possible D gene (6 bases). The sample consisted of PBMCs. The DNA for the CDR3 is TGTGCCAGCAGCCCTGCCGTCGGGGGTCCGAACACCGGGGAGCTGTTTTTT. Its translation is CASSPAVGGPNTGELFF.